The clone carrying this TCR beta chain has a single count. Its antigen is unidentified. Germline V CDR1 and CDR2: SGHNT, YENEEA. Trimming removed 0 bases at V and 8 bases at J, with 11 bases between. CDR3 length: 14 amino acids. The data stem from a study of T cell responses to AZD1222 COVID-19 vaccine. Study-level points and caveats: Increased Spike-specific TCR breadth and depth were observed after two AZD1222 doses. Reportedly, nearly half of unique spike TCRs recognized epitopes outside B.1.351/B.1.1.7 mutations.

The data were produced by immunoSEQ multiplex PCR, yet TCRdb's version contains in-frame clones alone and is incomplete. Altogether 55,000 to 65,000 clones are present, about three quarters being singletons, with the ten largest covering roughly 4%. The sequenced sample was peripheral blood, obtained 28 days after the second AZD1222 dose. V and J are TRBV11-3 and TRBJ2-1; the D call may be TRBD1 or TRBD2 (5 bases each). The origin of this receptor is an adult who received the AZD1222 COVID-19 vaccine. The CDR3 coding sequence is TGTGCCAGCAGCTTAGAGGGGACCTCGGATGAGCAGTTCTTC. Its protein is CASSLEGTSDEQFF.